Only one count was recorded for the clone carrying this T cell receptor (beta chain). RNA transcripts yielded amplified TCR beta CDR3 regions. Second-round multiplex PCR came after first-round RT-PCR with HTBI primers. TCRdb reprocessed the multiplex PCR reads via MiXCR and lists one record per CDR3 protein. The data contain under 200,000 distinct CDR3 sequences, around two fifths of them singletons. The data originate from a study of Graves' ophthalmopathy and Graves' hyperthyroidism. V shed 7 bases, J shed 7 bases, and the junction held 8 bases outside the gene matches. Germline V gene data show CDR1 as MNHNS and CDR2 as SASEGT. The length of the CDR3 is 14 residues.

The clonotype originates from a woman between 40 and 55 years old with Graves' ophthalmopathy. The chain links TRBV6-1 to TRBJ2-2, with 8 bases lining up with TRBD1. The specimen was peripheral blood. The CDR3 sequence: CASTRTGSNGELFF. The CDR3 bases are TGTGCCAGCACTCGGACAGGGTCTAACGGGGAGCTGTTTTTT.